The clone carrying this TCR beta chain has a handful of counts. Its matching antigen is unknown. Constant-segment primers were used for 5'RACE, and the resulting TCR alpha and TCR beta cDNA libraries carried sample barcodes and UMIs. TCRdb recomputed calls from the 5' RACE reads with MiXCR, one row per CDR3 protein. Of hundreds of thousands of distinct CDR3 sequences in the sample, about a sixth were seen once. The sample comes from a study of T-cell memory formation after mild COVID-19. The wider study: The TCR clusters were mostly specific to one donor.

The V gene's germline CDR1 is SGHVS and CDR2 FNYEAQ. Trimming pared 5 bases from V and 6 bases from J, leaving 14 bases between. The CDR3 is made up of 14 amino acids. General study findings and limits: While clones contracting from day 15 to 85 were balanced between CD4 and CD8, later expanders leaned CD4+.

This rearrangement joins TRBV7-6 to TRBJ2-1; TRBD2 might be the D (6 bases). Sequencing was done on a sample of PBMCs or a T cell subset sorted from them (not recorded which). The sequence was collected from a man aged 18-30 years who had mild COVID-19 (a few samples of this study predate the infection). Cell type and time point are not known. The CDR3 sequence: CASSPAGRSNEQFF. In nucleotides, the CDR3 is TGTGCCAGCAGCCCCGCAGGGAGGAGCAATGAGCAGTTCTTC.